This TCR beta chain was captured by sequencing in a study of blood T cell repertoires in COVID-19. Looking at the study overall: Samples of COVID-19 (acute and convalescent) were obtained from the United States, Italy and Spain. T cells, B-cell-depleted T cells, or PBMCs provided the cDNA or gDNA that served as material.

Authors' analysis steps: Counts of nucleated cells, estimated from reference gene primer amplification, were obtained. Libraries were prepared by immunoSEQ multiplex PCR; TCRdb keeps only in-frame clonotypes and omits some of them. V, J and clone size derive from that table, while D and trimming were established from the DNA sequence. This sample has around 42,000 clones, with roughly four fifths found just once. The CDR3 extends over 13 amino acids. Trimming took off 3 bases at V and 8 bases at J, with 13 bases between the two ends. The source material was peripheral blood. The TCR comes from a woman of 80 years or more with acute or convalescent COVID-19. This rearrangement joins TRBV12-3 or TRBV12-4 to TRBJ1-2, with D possibly matching TRBD1 (6 bases). Here the CDR3 DNA reads TGTGCCAGCAGTTTCAGGCAGGGGAGAGGCTACACCTTC. Protein sequence: CASSFRQGRGYTF.